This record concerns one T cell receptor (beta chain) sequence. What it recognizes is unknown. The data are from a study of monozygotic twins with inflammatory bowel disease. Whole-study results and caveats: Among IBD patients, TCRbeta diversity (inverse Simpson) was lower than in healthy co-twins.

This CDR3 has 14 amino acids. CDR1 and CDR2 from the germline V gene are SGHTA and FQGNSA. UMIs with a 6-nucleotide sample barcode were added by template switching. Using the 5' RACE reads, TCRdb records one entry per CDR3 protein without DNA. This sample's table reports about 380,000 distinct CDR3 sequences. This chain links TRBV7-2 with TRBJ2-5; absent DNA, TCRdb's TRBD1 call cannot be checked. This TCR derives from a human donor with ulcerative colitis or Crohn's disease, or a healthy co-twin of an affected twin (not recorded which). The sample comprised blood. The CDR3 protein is CASSLMGGRETQYF.